The present T cell receptor beta chain was sequenced within a study of naive and memory T cell subsets. The beta constant-region primer was an equimolar mix of two oligonucleotides covering TRBC1 and TRBC2. Four rounds of PCR amplified the ligated cDNA using nested alpha and beta constant-region primers plus SP2. TCRdb reanalysed the UMI-ligation and nested PCR reads using MiXCR and keeps one entry per CDR3 protein. Among approximately 100,000 distinct CDR3 sequences listed, about 14% were seen once. Only a few counts were recorded for this clonotype. Its target is not known. Study results and limitations: A few larger clonotypes appeared in naive repertoires, especially CD8, possibly memory cells re-expressing CD45RA.

Four subsets defined by CD45RA and CD27 were sorted after CD3, CD4, CD8 and live/dead staining. Germline CDR1 and CDR2: SGDLS and YYNGEE. This CDR3 is 15 amino acids long. V was pared by 0 bases and J by 0 bases, with 7 bases between. Sequenced material: naive CD8+ T cells from blood. The chain couples TRBV9 to TRBJ2-1; possible D gene TRBD2, 5 bases. The sequence came from a human donor in good health. This CDR3 is CASSVALVSYNEQFF. DNA for the CDR3: TGTGCCAGCAGCGTAGCACTAGTCTCCTACAATGAGCAGTTCTTC.